This section outlines one T cell receptor (beta chain) sequence together with its context. The identical CDR3 is also encoded by other nucleotide sequences in the sample. The data derive from a study of T cell responses to AZD1222 COVID-19 vaccine. V was clipped by 6 bases and J by 4 bases, with 13 bases between them. The CDR3 contains 14 residues. CDR1 and CDR2 (germline): KGHSH, LQKENI. Here immunoSEQ multiplex PCR was the method, and the copy in TCRdb shows in-frame clones only, minus some. The table lists 120,000 or so clones, 80% to 90% of them singletons. V and J are TRBV18 and TRBJ1-5; D perhaps matches TRBD1 (6 bases). The source material was peripheral blood, sampled on day 0 of AZD1222 vaccination. This TCR was sampled from an adult in good health. The CDR3 bases are TGTGCCAGCTCGCCGGGGGGCCGGAATCAGCCCCAGCATTTT. Its protein is CASSPGGRNQPQHF.